This is a list of T cell receptor beta chains from one sample in a study of blood T cell repertoires in COVID-19. The protocol was immunoSEQ multiplex PCR, while the TCRdb copy is restricted to in-frame clones and leaves out a portion. The data hold about 61,000 clones, with about 90% observed a single time. Sequencing input: peripheral blood. These receptors all stem from an elderly man in a cohort sampled during active COVID-19. The CDR3 runs from the conserved cysteine through the conserved F or W. D genes are given only for firm matches. Clone size is shown for a subset of rows, as once, few, many or a class of expanded clone.

cdr3_aa: CATQRDRGGQPQHF; cdr3_nt: TGTGCCACCCAAAGGGACAGGGGCGGTCAGCCCCAGCATTTT; d_call: TRBD1; j_call: TRBJ1-5; v_call: TRBV15; clone_size: -
cdr3_aa: CASSYSQSGRAREQYF; cdr3_nt: TGTGCCAGCAGTTACTCGCAGAGCGGGAGGGCTCGGGAGCAGTACTTC; d_call: TRBD2; j_call: TRBJ2-7; v_call: TRBV6-6; clone_size: -
cdr3_aa: CASSYSASGGYEQYF; cdr3_nt: TGTGCCAGCAGTTACTCCGCTAGCGGGGGCTACGAGCAGTACTTC; d_call: TRBD2; j_call: TRBJ2-7; v_call: TRBV6-5; clone_size: -
cdr3_aa: CASSSGTGGGNTIYF; cdr3_nt: TGTGCCAGCAGCAGCGGGACAGGGGGAGGAAACACCATATATTTT; d_call: TRBD1; j_call: TRBJ1-3; v_call: TRBV3-1/TRBV3-2; clone_size: -
cdr3_aa: CASSVGQGYYEQYF; cdr3_nt: TGTGCCAGCAGCGTTGGACAGGGGTACTACGAGCAGTACTTC; d_call: TRBD1; j_call: TRBJ2-7; v_call: TRBV14; clone_size: once
cdr3_aa: CASSLDSSSGANVLTF; cdr3_nt: TGTGCCAGCAGCTTAGACAGCTCATCTGGGGCCAACGTCCTGACTTTC; d_call: -; j_call: TRBJ2-6; v_call: TRBV7-6; clone_size: -
cdr3_aa: CASSPPPGQGGVGAFF; cdr3_nt: TGTGCCAGCAGCCCTCCACCGGGACAGGGCGGTGTGGGAGCTTTCTTT; d_call: TRBD1; j_call: TRBJ1-1; v_call: TRBV6-2/TRBV6-3; clone_size: -
cdr3_aa: CAWARSGVGSYEQYF; cdr3_nt: TGTGCCTGGGCCCGATCAGGGGTGGGCTCCTACGAGCAGTACTTC; d_call: -; j_call: TRBJ2-7; v_call: TRBV30; clone_size: -
cdr3_aa: CASSRGTGANVLTF; cdr3_nt: TGTGCCAGTAGCAGGGGGACTGGGGCCAACGTCCTGACTTTC; d_call: TRBD1; j_call: TRBJ2-6; v_call: TRBV19; clone_size: -
cdr3_aa: CASSVGGLAGVAQFF; cdr3_nt: TGTGCCAGCAGCGTAGGGGGACTAGCGGGAGTGGCGCAGTTCTTC; d_call: TRBD2; j_call: TRBJ2-1; v_call: TRBV9; clone_size: -
cdr3_aa: CASSLSWGLNTEAFF; cdr3_nt: TGTGCCAGCAGTTTATCTTGGGGCTTGAACACTGAAGCTTTCTTT; d_call: -; j_call: TRBJ1-1; v_call: TRBV27; clone_size: -
cdr3_aa: CASSLGGKTEAFF; cdr3_nt: TGTGCCAGCAGTTTGGGGGGTAAGACTGAAGCTTTCTTT; d_call: -; j_call: TRBJ1-1; v_call: TRBV6-5; clone_size: -
cdr3_aa: CASSQTSGITYEQYF; cdr3_nt: TGTGCCAGCAGCCAGACTAGCGGTATTACCTACGAGCAGTACTTC; d_call: TRBD2; j_call: TRBJ2-7; v_call: TRBV28; clone_size: -
cdr3_aa: CASSLELSNYGYTF; cdr3_nt: TGCGCCAGCAGCTTGGAGCTTTCTAACTATGGCTACACCTTC; d_call: -; j_call: TRBJ1-2; v_call: TRBV5-1; clone_size: once
cdr3_aa: CASSLASGRTPHEQYF; cdr3_nt: TGTGCCAGCAGCTTGGCTAGCGGGAGAACCCCCCACGAGCAGTACTTC; d_call: TRBD2; j_call: TRBJ2-7; v_call: TRBV7-9; clone_size: -
cdr3_aa: CASSSADRSNQPQHF; cdr3_nt: TGTGCCAGCAGCTCGGCCGACAGATCCAATCAGCCCCAGCATTTT; d_call: -; j_call: TRBJ1-5; v_call: TRBV7-9; clone_size: -
cdr3_aa: CASSSDTFGNTIYF; cdr3_nt: TGTGCCAGCAGCTCGGACACTTTCGGAAACACCATATATTTT; d_call: -; j_call: TRBJ1-3; v_call: TRBV9; clone_size: -
cdr3_aa: CASSPGRQETQYF; cdr3_nt: TGTGCCAGCAGCCCAGGGCGGCAAGAGACCCAGTACTTC; d_call: -; j_call: TRBJ2-5; v_call: TRBV7-9; clone_size: -
cdr3_aa: CASSLNSGGAGGNTIYF; cdr3_nt: TGTGCCAGCAGCTTAAATTCAGGGGGCGCAGGGGGAAACACCATATATTTT; d_call: TRBD1; j_call: TRBJ1-3; v_call: TRBV7-8; clone_size: -
cdr3_aa: CASSPQGNQPQHF; cdr3_nt: TGTGCCAGCTCACCGCAGGGCAATCAGCCCCAGCATTTT; d_call: -; j_call: TRBJ1-5; v_call: TRBV18; clone_size: -
cdr3_aa: CASSILGQDVSPLHF; cdr3_nt: TGTGCCAGTAGTATCCTGGGACAGGATGTTTCACCCCTCCACTTT; d_call: TRBD1; j_call: TRBJ1-6; v_call: TRBV19; clone_size: -
cdr3_aa: CSVNKRQGIGGYTF; cdr3_nt: TGCAGCGTAAATAAAAGACAGGGGATCGGTGGCTACACCTTC; d_call: TRBD1; j_call: TRBJ1-2; v_call: TRBV29-1; clone_size: -
cdr3_aa: CASSNNGQLNTEAFF; cdr3_nt: TGCGCCAGCAGCAATAACGGACAGCTGAACACTGAAGCTTTCTTT; d_call: -; j_call: TRBJ1-1; v_call: TRBV5-1; clone_size: -
cdr3_aa: CAKQTGTGAFGYTF; cdr3_nt: TGTGCCAAGCAAACCGGGACAGGGGCGTTTGGCTACACCTTC; d_call: TRBD1; j_call: TRBJ1-2; v_call: TRBV2; clone_size: -
cdr3_aa: CASSLAGSSGANVLTF; cdr3_nt: TGTGCCAGCAGCTTAGCCGGTTCCTCTGGGGCCAACGTCCTGACTTTC; d_call: -; j_call: TRBJ2-6; v_call: TRBV7-2; clone_size: -
cdr3_aa: CASSEGRRTNYGYTF; cdr3_nt: TGTGCCAGCAGTGAGGGCAGGCGAACTAACTATGGCTACACCTTC; d_call: -; j_call: TRBJ1-2; v_call: TRBV2; clone_size: -
cdr3_aa: CASSAAGTGIYGYTF; cdr3_nt: TGTGCCAGCAGTGCTGCCGGGACAGGGATCTATGGCTACACCTTC; d_call: TRBD1; j_call: TRBJ1-2; v_call: TRBV6-2/TRBV6-3; clone_size: -
cdr3_aa: CASSLGQANSPLHF; cdr3_nt: TGTGCCAGCAGTCTGGGACAGGCGAATTCACCCCTCCACTTT; d_call: TRBD1; j_call: TRBJ1-6; v_call: TRBV27; clone_size: -
cdr3_aa: CASSLGLLGGSNQPQHF; cdr3_nt: TGTGCCAGCAGCTTAGGTTTGTTAGGGGGAAGCAATCAGCCCCAGCATTTT; d_call: -; j_call: TRBJ1-5; v_call: TRBV11-2; clone_size: -
cdr3_aa: CASSIGAASTDTQYF; cdr3_nt: TGTGCCAGTAGTATTGGAGCTGCAAGCACAGATACGCAGTATTTT; d_call: -; j_call: TRBJ2-3; v_call: TRBV19; clone_size: -
cdr3_aa: CASSLTPSAHRGSSYNEQFF; cdr3_nt: TGTGCCAGCAGCTTAACCCCCTCCGCCCACAGGGGGAGCTCCTACAATGAGCAGTTCTTC; d_call: TRBD1; j_call: TRBJ2-1; v_call: TRBV7-3; clone_size: -
cdr3_aa: CASSRETGDFYYGYTF; cdr3_nt: TGCGCCAGCAGCCGAGAGACAGGGGATTTTTATTATGGCTACACCTTC; d_call: TRBD1; j_call: TRBJ1-2; v_call: TRBV4-3; clone_size: -
cdr3_aa: CASSLTGGHNEQFF; cdr3_nt: TGTGCCAGCAGCTTGACAGGGGGCCACAATGAGCAGTTCTTC; d_call: TRBD1; j_call: TRBJ2-1; v_call: TRBV5-5; clone_size: -
cdr3_aa: CAMDRDVITEAFF; cdr3_nt: TGTGCCATGGACAGGGACGTTATCACTGAAGCTTTCTTT; d_call: TRBD1; j_call: TRBJ1-1; v_call: TRBV5-4; clone_size: -
cdr3_aa: CASSLGGQLISGNTIYF; cdr3_nt: TGTGCCAGCAGCTTGGGCGGACAGCTCATCTCTGGAAACACCATATATTTT; d_call: -; j_call: TRBJ1-3; v_call: TRBV7-9; clone_size: -
cdr3_aa: CASSGTRTEAFF; cdr3_nt: TGTGCCAGCAGTGGGACAAGAACTGAAGCTTTCTTT; d_call: -; j_call: TRBJ1-1; v_call: TRBV2; clone_size: -
cdr3_aa: CASSPTQGAPSNTGELFF; cdr3_nt: TGTGCCAGCAGTCCAACCCAGGGGGCGCCTTCGAACACCGGGGAGCTGTTTTTT; d_call: TRBD1; j_call: TRBJ2-2; v_call: TRBV7-3; clone_size: -
cdr3_aa: CASSESTRSYEQYF; cdr3_nt: TGCGCCAGCAGTGAGTCGACTCGGTCCTACGAGCAGTACTTC; d_call: -; j_call: TRBJ2-7; v_call: TRBV10-1; clone_size: once
cdr3_aa: CSVEDLTFRDRVWGEQYF; cdr3_nt: TGCAGCGTTGAAGATCTGACCTTCCGTGACAGGGTATGGGGCGAGCAGTACTTC; d_call: TRBD1; j_call: TRBJ2-7; v_call: TRBV29-1; clone_size: -
cdr3_aa: CATASGGFFTDTQYF; cdr3_nt: TGTGCCACTGCTAGCGGGGGATTTTTCACAGATACGCAGTATTTT; d_call: TRBD2; j_call: TRBJ2-3; v_call: TRBV3-1/TRBV3-2; clone_size: -
cdr3_aa: CASSLSSMLSRETQYF; cdr3_nt: TGTGCCAGCAGCTTGAGTTCTATGTTGTCGAGGGAGACCCAGTACTTC; d_call: -; j_call: TRBJ2-5; v_call: TRBV5-4; clone_size: -